This T cell receptor beta chain was found in a study of tumor-infiltrating lymphocytes in glioblastoma multiforme. As for this clonotype: The antigen remains undetermined.

This CDR3 comprises 12 residues. Study results and limitations: Just one glioblastoma patient contributed to the TCR-mutation comparison. T cells were not sorted into functional subsets.

TCR beta libraries were built from RNA through three nested multiplex PCR rounds using modified ARM-PCR. TCRdb itself ran the multiplex PCR reads through MiXCR, one entry per CDR3 protein. This table holds some 14,000 distinct CDR3 sequences, 55% to 75% found once. The receptor's source is a male donor with glioblastoma. The J gene is TRBJ1-5, the V gene TRBV21-1. TRBV21-1 is a pseudogene. The sequencing sample was made of brain tumor tissue. CDR3 sequence reads: CASSQGIAPQHF. CDR3 bases: TGTGCCAGCAGCCAAGGGATAGCGCCCCAGCATTTT.